The clone carrying this T cell receptor beta chain is a singleton in its sample. The sample comes from a study of tumor-infiltrating lymphocytes in primary liver carcinoma. Production of TCR beta cDNA used roughly 0.55 ug total RNA together with a constant-region primer. Investigators got TCR beta libraries out of three nested multiplex PCR rounds, done with slightly modified ARM-PCR. It was with TRBV1-TRBV30 forward primers and a C-beta reverse primer that the first two PCR rounds were run, at around 9 cycles each. A single record per CDR3 protein comes from TCRdb applying MiXCR to the multiplex PCR reads. The table has approximately 310,000 distinct CDR3 sequences, 50% to 70% seen once. This CDR3 has 14 amino acids. CDR1 and CDR2 (germline): MDHEN, SYDVKM. The V and J ends lost 6 bases and 2 bases, in that order; junction bases with no gene match: 5. Germline DNA was also extracted, and blood RNA was taken from unsorted whole blood. Before any surgery took place, roughly 4 milliliters of peripheral blood were collected.

J is TRBJ1-2 and V is TRBV28, with TRBD1 identical over 8 bases. The sample consisted of peripheral blood. This TCR came from a man aged 40-55 years with primary liver carcinoma and hepatitis B virus infection. In DNA, the CDR3 is TGTGCCAGCAGACCACAGGGGGAAAACTATGGCTACACCTTC. Translated, it gives CASRPQGENYGYTF.